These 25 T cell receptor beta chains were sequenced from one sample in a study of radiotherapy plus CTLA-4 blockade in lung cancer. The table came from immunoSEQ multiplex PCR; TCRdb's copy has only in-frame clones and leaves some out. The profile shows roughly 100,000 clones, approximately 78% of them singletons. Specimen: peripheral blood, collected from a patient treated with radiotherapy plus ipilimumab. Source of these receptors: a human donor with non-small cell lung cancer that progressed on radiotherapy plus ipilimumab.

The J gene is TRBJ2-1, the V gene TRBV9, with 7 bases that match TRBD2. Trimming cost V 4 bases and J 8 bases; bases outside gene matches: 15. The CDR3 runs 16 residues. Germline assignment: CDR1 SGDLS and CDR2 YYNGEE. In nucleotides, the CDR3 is TGTGCCAGCAGCCCCCAGACTAGCCCAGGTCTCGATGAGCAGTTCTTC. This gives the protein CASSPQTSPGLDEQFF.

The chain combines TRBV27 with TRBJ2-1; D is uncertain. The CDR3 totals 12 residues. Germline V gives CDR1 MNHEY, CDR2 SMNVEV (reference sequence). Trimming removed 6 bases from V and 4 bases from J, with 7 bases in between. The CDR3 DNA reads TGTGCCAGCAGGACAACATACAATGAGCAGTTCTTC. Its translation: CASRTTYNEQFF.

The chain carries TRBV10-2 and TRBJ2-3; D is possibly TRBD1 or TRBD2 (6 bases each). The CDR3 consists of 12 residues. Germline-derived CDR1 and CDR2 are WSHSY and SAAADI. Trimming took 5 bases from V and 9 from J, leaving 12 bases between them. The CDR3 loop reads CASSWGDTTQYF. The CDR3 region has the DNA TGCGCCAGCAGTTGGGGGGACACCACGCAGTATTTT.

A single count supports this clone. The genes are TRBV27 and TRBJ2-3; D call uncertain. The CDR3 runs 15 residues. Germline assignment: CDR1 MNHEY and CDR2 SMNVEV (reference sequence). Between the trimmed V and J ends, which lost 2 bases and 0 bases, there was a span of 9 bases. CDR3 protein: CASSLLATSTDTQYF. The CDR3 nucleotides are TGTGCCAGCAGTTTACTTGCGACTAGCACAGATACGCAGTATTTT.

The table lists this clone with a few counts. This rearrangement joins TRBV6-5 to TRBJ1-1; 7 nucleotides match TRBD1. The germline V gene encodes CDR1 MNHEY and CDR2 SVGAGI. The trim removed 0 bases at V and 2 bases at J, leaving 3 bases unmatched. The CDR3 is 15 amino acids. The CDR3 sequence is CASSYSGTANTEAFF. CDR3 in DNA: TGTGCCAGCAGTTACTCCGGGACAGCCAACACTGAAGCTTTCTTT.

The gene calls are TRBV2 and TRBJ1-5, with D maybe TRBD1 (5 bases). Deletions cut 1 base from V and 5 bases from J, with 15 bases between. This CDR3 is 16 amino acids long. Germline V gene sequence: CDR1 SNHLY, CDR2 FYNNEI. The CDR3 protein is CASSEGGARSYQPQHF. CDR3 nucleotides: TGTGCCAGCAGTGAAGGAGGGGCGCGTTCTTATCAGCCCCAGCATTTT. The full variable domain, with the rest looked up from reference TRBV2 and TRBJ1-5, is EPEVTQTPSHQVTQMGQEVILRCVPISNHLYFYWYRQILGQKVEFLVSFYNNEISEKSEIFDDQFSVERPDGSNFTLKIRSTKLEDSAMYFCASSEGGARSYQPQHFGDGTRLSIL.

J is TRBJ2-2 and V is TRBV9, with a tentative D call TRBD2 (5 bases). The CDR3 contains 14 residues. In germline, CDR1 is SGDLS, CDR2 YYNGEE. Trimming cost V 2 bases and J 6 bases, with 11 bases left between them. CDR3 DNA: TGTGCCAGCAGCGTCGGGGTTGATTCCGGGGAGCTGTTTTTT. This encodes CASSVGVDSGELFF.

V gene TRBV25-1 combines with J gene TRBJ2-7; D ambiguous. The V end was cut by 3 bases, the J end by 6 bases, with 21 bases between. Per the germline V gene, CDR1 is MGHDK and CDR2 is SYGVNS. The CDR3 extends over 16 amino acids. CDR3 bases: TGTGCCAGCAGTGATGGTACAGACTTCTCACCCCGCGAGCAGTACTTC. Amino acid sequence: CASSDGTDFSPREQYF.

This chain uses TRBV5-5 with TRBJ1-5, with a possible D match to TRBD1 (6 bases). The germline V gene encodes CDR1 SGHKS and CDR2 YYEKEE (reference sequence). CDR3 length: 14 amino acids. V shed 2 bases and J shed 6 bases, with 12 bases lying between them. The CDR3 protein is CASSLKDRTQPQHF. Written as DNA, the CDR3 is TGTGCCAGCAGCTTAAAGGACAGAACTCAGCCCCAGCATTTT.

CDR3 residues: CASSTIGATDTQYF. Here the CDR3 DNA reads TGTGCCAGTAGTACAATTGGGGCCACAGATACGCAGTATTTT. The genes are TRBV19 and TRBJ2-3, with D possibly being TRBD1 (5 bases). Trimming removed 4 bases from V and 2 bases from J, with 10 bases in between. The CDR3 has 14 amino acids. Germline CDR1 reads LNHDA; CDR2 reads SQIVND (reference sequence).

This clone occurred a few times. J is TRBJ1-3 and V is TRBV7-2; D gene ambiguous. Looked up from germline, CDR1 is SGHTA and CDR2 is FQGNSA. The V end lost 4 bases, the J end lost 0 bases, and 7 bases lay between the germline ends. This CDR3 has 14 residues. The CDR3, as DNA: TGTGCCAGCAGCTCTGCCAACTCTGGAAACACCATATATTTT. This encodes CASSSANSGNTIYF.

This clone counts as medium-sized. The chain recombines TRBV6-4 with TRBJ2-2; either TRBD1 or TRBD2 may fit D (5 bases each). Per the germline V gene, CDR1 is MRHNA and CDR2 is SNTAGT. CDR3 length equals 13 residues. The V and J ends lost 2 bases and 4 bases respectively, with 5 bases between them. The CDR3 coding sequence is TGTGCCAGCAGTGACGGGGGCACCGGGGAGCTGTTTTTT. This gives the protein CASSDGGTGELFF.

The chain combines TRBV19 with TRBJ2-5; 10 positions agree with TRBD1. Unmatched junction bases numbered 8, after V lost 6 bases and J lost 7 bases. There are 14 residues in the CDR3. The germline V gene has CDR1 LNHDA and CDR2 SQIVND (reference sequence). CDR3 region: CASSPGQGRGTQYF. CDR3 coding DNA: TGTGCCAGTAGCCCGGGACAGGGGCGGGGGACCCAGTACTTC.

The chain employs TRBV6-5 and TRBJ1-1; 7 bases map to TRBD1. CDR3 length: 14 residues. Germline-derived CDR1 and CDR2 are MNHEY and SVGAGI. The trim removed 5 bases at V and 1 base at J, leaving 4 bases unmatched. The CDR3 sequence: CASSRQGWNTEAFF. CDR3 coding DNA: TGTGCCAGCAGTCGACAGGGCTGGAACACTGAAGCTTTCTTT.

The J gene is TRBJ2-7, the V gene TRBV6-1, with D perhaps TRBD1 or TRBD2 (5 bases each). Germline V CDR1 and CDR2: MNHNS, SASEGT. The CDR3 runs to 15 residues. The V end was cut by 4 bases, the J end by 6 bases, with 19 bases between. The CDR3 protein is CASSVGTAYGFEQYF. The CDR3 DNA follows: TGTGCCAGCAGTGTTGGGACGGCTTATGGGTTCGAGCAGTACTTC.

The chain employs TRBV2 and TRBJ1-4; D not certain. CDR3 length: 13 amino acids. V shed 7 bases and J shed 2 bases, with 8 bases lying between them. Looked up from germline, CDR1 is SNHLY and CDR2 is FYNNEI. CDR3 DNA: TGTGCCAGCACCCCGGGTACTAATGAAAAACTGTTTTTT. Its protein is CASTPGTNEKLFF.

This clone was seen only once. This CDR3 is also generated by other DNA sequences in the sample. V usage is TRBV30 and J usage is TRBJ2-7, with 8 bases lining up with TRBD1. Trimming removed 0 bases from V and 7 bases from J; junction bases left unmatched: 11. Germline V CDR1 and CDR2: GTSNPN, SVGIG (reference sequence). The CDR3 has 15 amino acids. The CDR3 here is CAWSVRQGIFDEQYF. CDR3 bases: TGTGCCTGGAGTGTAAGACAGGGGATTTTCGATGAGCAGTACTTC.

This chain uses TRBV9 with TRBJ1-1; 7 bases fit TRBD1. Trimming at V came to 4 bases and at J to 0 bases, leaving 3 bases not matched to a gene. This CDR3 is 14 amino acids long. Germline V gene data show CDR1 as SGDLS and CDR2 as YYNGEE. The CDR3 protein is CASSPTGMNTEAFF. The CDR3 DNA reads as TGTGCCAGCAGCCCGACAGGGATGAACACTGAAGCTTTCTTT.

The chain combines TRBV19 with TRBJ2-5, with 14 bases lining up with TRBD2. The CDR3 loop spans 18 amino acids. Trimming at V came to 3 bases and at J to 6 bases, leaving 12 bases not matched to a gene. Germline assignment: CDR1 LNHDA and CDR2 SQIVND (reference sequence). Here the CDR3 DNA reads TGTGCCAGTAGTATGACGTCGGCGGGACTAGCGGGAGTAAAGACCCAGTACTTC. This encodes CASSMTSAGLAGVKTQYF.

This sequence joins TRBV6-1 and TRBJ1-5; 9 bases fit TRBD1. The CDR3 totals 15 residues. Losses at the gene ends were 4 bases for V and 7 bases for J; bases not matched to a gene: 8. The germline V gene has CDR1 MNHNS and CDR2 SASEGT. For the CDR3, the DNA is TGTGCCAGCAGTGCCTGGACAGGGGAAGGACAGCCCCAGCATTTT. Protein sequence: CASSAWTGEGQPQHF.

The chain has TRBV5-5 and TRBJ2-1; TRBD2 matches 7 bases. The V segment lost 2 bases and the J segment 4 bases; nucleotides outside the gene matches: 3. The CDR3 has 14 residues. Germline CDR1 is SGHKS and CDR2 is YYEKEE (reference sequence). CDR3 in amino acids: CASSFQGGYNEQFF. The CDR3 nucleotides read TGTGCCAGCAGCTTCCAGGGAGGGTACAATGAGCAGTTCTTC.

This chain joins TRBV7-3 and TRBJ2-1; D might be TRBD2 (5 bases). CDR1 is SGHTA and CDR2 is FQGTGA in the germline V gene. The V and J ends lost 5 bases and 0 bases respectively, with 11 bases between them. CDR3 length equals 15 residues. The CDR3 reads CASSPDYSSYNEQFF. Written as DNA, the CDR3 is TGTGCCAGCAGCCCCGACTACAGCTCCTACAATGAGCAGTTCTTC.

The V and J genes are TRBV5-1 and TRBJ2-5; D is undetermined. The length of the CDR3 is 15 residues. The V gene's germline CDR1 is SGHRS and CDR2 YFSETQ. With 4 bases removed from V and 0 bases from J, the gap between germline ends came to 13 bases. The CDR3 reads CASSASRPNQETQYF. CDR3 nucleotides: TGCGCCAGCAGCGCATCCAGACCGAACCAAGAGACCCAGTACTTC.

The CDR3, as DNA: TGTGCCAGCAGTGATTTGGGGGGGCCATCCTACGAGCAGTACTTC. It translates to CASSDLGGPSYEQYF. The chain has TRBV6-1 and TRBJ2-7, with D possibly being TRBD2 (7 bases). This CDR3 region has 15 residues. Trimming removed 3 bases from V and 1 base from J, with 13 bases in between. CDR1 and CDR2 (germline): MNHNS, SASEGT.

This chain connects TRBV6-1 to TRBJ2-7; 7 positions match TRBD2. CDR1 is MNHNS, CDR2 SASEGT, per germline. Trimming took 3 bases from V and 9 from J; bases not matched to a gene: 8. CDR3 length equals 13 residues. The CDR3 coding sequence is TGTGCCAGCAGTGATGCGACTAGCTCGGTGCAGTACGTC. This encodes CASSDATSSVQYV.